This T cell receptor (beta chain) was sequenced for a study of cytomegalovirus exposure and HLA in healthy donors. The study's findings and limits: Reportedly, diagnosis of cytomegalovirus status by the classifier showed high specificity and sensitivity. A few chains tied to CMV proved CMV antigen-specific in vitro.

This clone was seen a few times. Its antigen is currently unknown. The study ran its PCR with 60 Vbeta and 13 Jbeta primers. Here immunoSEQ multiplex PCR was the method, and the copy in TCRdb shows in-frame clones only, minus some. The table lists approximately 140,000 clones, around 77% of them singletons. The germline CDR1 and CDR2 sequences are SQVTM and ANQGSEA. The trim removed 7 bases at V and 6 bases at J, leaving 7 bases unmatched. The CDR3 sequence is 14 residues long. The V call is TRBV29-1, the J call TRBJ2-1; 12 nucleotides align to TRBD2. The sequencing sample was made of PBMCs. This clonotype originated in a woman between 55 and 75 years old in good health and CMV-seronegative. In nucleotides, the CDR3 is TGCAGCGCCCCTCTAGCGGGAGGGGTCAATGAGCAGTTCTTC. Its translation is CSAPLAGGVNEQFF.